The next 4 T cell receptor beta chains were all read from a single sample in a study of T-cell reconstitution after alpha-beta-depleted transplantation in children. These receptors are not linked to any known antigen. Library preparation (for TCRbeta) was performed with unique molecular identifiers. MiXCR, run by TCRdb on the PCR reads, gives a single entry per CDR3 protein. The repertoire consists of 250,000 to 300,000 distinct CDR3 sequences, with over 7% occurring once and the leading ten covering 9.1%. Whole-study results and caveats: T-cell counts and diversity at one year post-transplant came mainly from newly produced T cells.

The specimen comprised peripheral blood, sampled 360 days after TCRalphabeta/CD19-depleted stem cell transplant. The receptors originated from a female patient aged 2 to 10 who had a stem cell transplant for Fanconi anemia, so the T cells may come from the graft donor.

In the case of this clonotype: A read error is possible here, since a much larger clone lies one base away. Here the CDR3 DNA reads TGCGCCAGCAGCTCGGGACAGGCCCAAGAGACCCAGAACTTC. This codes for CASSSGQAQETQNF. This chain links TRBV5-1 with TRBJ2-5; 8 nucleotides agree with TRBD1. The CDR3 runs 14 residues. Looked up from germline, CDR1 is SGHRS and CDR2 is YFSETQ. The complete variable domain, with remaining parts taken from reference TRBV5-1 and TRBJ2-5, reads KAGVTQTPRYLIKTRGQQVTLSCSPISGHRSVSWYQQTPGQGLQFLFEYFSETQRNKGNFPGRFSGRQFSNSRSEMNVSTLELGDSALYLCASSSGQAQETQNFGPGTRLLVL.

This clonotype was observed many times. The chain recombines TRBV20-1 with TRBJ2-1; no definite D call. The CDR3 loop spans 15 amino acids. Trimming left V 0 bases short and J 3 bases short, with 12 bases between. Germline V lookup: CDR1 DFQATT, CDR2 SNEGSKA (reference sequence). This CDR3 is CSARDLAKHYNEQFF. In nucleotides, the CDR3 is TGCAGTGCTAGAGATCTGGCTAAGCACTACAATGAGCAGTTCTTC.

In its sample, this clonotype was seen a few times. The CDR3 sequence: CSARTPSGATYEQYF. DNA of the CDR3: TGCAGTGCTCGTACCCCCAGCGGGGCAACCTACGAGCAGTACTTC. The chain uses TRBV20-1 and TRBJ2-7; TRBD2 agrees at 7 bases. Unmatched junction bases numbered 12, after V lost 5 bases and J lost 2 bases. CDR1 and CDR2 (germline): DFQATT, SNEGSKA (reference sequence). The CDR3 contains 15 residues.

This clonotype was seen at least ten times. The chain joins TRBV5-1 to TRBJ1-3, with D unresolved. In germline, CDR1 is SGHRS, CDR2 YFSETQ. Trimming stripped 0 bases from V and 0 bases from J, with 10 bases between. The length of the CDR3 is 16 residues. The DNA for the CDR3 is TGCGCCAGCAGCTTGGGGGCTAGTCCCTCTGGAAACACCATATATTTT. Amino acid sequence: CASSLGASPSGNTIYF.